The 4 T cell receptor beta chains presented below share a single source sample, sequenced in a study of blood T cells in healthy people across ages. It was with a sample-barcoded 5' primer and a J-beta primer mix that a second PCR of roughly 7 to 12 cycles was run. TCRdb re-called the 5' RACE reads with MiXCR, one entry per CDR3 protein. The sample lists around 1,000,000 distinct CDR3 sequences, 20% to 25% occurring once. These data were likewise used in another study, on T cells of mothers and their children.

The specimen sequenced was blood. All receptors derive from a girl aged 2 to 9 in good health.

This clonotype showed up just a few times. A read error may produce the germline difference seen at one junction end. The chain carries TRBV27 and TRBJ2-7, with D possibly called TRBD1 or TRBD2 (5 bases each). Germline V gene sequence: CDR1 MNHEY, CDR2 SMNVEV (reference sequence). The CDR3 contains 11 residues. CDR3 in amino acids: CASSWGTEEYF. The CDR3 DNA is TGTGCCAGCAGTTGGGGGACCGAGGAGTACTTC.

This chain uses TRBV12-3 or TRBV12-4 with TRBJ2-7, with no clear D. This CDR3 comprises 15 residues. Trimming took off 3 bases at V and 9 bases at J, with 21 bases between the two ends. The CDR3 DNA sequence: TGTGCCAGCAGTTTTCTTGACACCTCTACCTACATGCAGTACTTC. This gives the protein CASSFLDTSTYMQYF.

With regard to this clonotype: One junction end does not reproduce the germline sequence, and a read error may be involved. The V and J genes are TRBV4-2 and TRBJ2-2; 10 positions match TRBD1. Germline loops: CDR1 LGHNA, CDR2 YNFKEQ. This CDR3 has 16 residues. The CDR3 DNA reads as TGTGCTAGCAGCCCCGGACAGGGGGTGAACACCGGGGAGCTGTTTTTT. This sequence encodes CASSPGQGVNTGELFF.

This clonotype was counted between two and nine times. This chain connects TRBV3-1 to TRBJ1-5, with D hard to call. This CDR3 is built from 14 residues. V was pared by 1 base and J by 7 bases, with 11 bases between. Germline-derived CDR1 and CDR2 are LGHDT and YNNKEL (reference sequence). The CDR3 nucleotides are TGTGCCAGCAGCCAAGTGTATTTTGGGCAGCCCCAGCATTTT. Residues: CASSQVYFGQPQHF.